The text below deals with one TCR beta chain. The antigen is not known. Here immunoSEQ multiplex PCR was the method, and the copy in TCRdb shows in-frame clones only, minus some. Seen here are about 84,000 clones, around 91% observed once, and the top ten hold 31%. Germline assignment: CDR1 KGHSH and CDR2 LQKENI. Trimming left V 0 bases short and J 2 bases short, with 14 bases between. The CDR3 length is 16 residues. This sample was included in a study of T cell responses to AZD1222 COVID-19 vaccine. Findings of the study overall: CD4 TCRs associated with vaccination spanned spike, dominating at 160-218 and 743-854.

The sequencing used peripheral blood, collected on day 0 of AZD1222 vaccination. This TCR derives from an adult in good health. V usage is TRBV18 and J usage is TRBJ2-7; possible D gene TRBD1, 6 bases. Here the CDR3 reads CASSPPSGQLAYEQYF. The CDR3 nucleotides read TGTGCCAGCTCACCACCGTCTGGACAGCTTGCCTACGAGCAGTACTTC.